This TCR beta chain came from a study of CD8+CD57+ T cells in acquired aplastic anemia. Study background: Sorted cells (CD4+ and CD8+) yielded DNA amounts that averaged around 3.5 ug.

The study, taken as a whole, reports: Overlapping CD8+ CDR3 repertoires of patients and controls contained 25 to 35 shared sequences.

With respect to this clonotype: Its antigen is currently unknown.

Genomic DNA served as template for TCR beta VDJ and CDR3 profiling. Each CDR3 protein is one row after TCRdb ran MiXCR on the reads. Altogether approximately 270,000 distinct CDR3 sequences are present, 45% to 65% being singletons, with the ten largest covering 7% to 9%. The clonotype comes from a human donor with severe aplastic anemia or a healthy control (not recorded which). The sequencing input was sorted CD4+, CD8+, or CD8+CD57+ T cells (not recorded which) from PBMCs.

The CDR3 nucleotides read TGCGCCAGCAGCTTGGATACCGGGGAGCTGTTTTTT. Its translation is CASSLDTGELFF. The V call is TRBV5-1, the J call TRBJ2-2; D remains unclear. With 0 bases removed from V and 5 bases from J, the gap between germline ends came to 2 bases. CDR3 size: 12 residues. Germline V gives CDR1 SGHRS, CDR2 YFSETQ. Full variable domain (outside the CDR3, taken from reference TRBV5-1 and TRBJ2-2): KAGVTQTPRYLIKTRGQQVTLSCSPISGHRSVSWYQQTPGQGLQFLFEYFSETQRNKGNFPGRFSGRQFSNSRSEMNVSTLELGDSALYLCASSLDTGELFFGEGSRLTVL.